The rows below give T cell receptor beta chains drawn from one sample of a study of follicular helper T cells after annual influenza vaccination. The repertoire was sequenced with immunoSEQ multiplex PCR; TCRdb's copy has only in-frame clones and lacks some. The sample holds about 9,200 clones; roughly 80% are singletons and the top ten take approximately 3.3%. This sample comprised CXCR5+ CD38- circulating T follicular helper cells from blood, obtained on the day of influenza vaccination. Receptors were obtained from an adult who received the influenza vaccine. CDR3s include the opening cysteine and the closing phenylalanine or tryptophan. D genes are given only for firm matches. A clone size is listed for some rows: how often the clone was seen (once, few, many), or a class if it is expanded.

D gene: TRBD2; clone size: NA; J gene: TRBJ2-1; V gene: TRBV9; CDR3 DNA: TGTGCCAGCAGCCCGACTAGCGGGGGGCGGGGTGAGCAGTTCTTC; CDR3 protein: CASSPTSGGRGEQFF
D gene: NA; clone size: NA; J gene: TRBJ2-5; V gene: TRBV7-9; CDR3 DNA: TGTGCCAGCAGCTTAGCAGGTATCGAGACCCAGTACTTC; CDR3 protein: CASSLAGIETQYF
D gene: TRBD1; clone size: few; J gene: TRBJ1-6; V gene: TRBV2; CDR3 DNA: TGTGCCAGCAGGGGACAGGCTGCCAATTCACCCCTCCACTTT; CDR3 protein: CASRGQAANSPLHF
D gene: NA; clone size: NA; J gene: TRBJ2-1; V gene: TRBV5-1; CDR3 DNA: TGCGCCAGCAGCTTGGCGAGGGGGGCCAATGAGCAGTTCTTC; CDR3 protein: CASSLARGANEQFF
D gene: TRBD2; clone size: NA; J gene: TRBJ2-2; V gene: TRBV19; CDR3 DNA: TGTGCCAGTAGTGCAGCTAGCGGGACCTATGGGGAGCTGTTTTTT; CDR3 protein: CASSAASGTYGELFF
D gene: NA; clone size: few; J gene: TRBJ2-3; V gene: TRBV15; CDR3 DNA: TGTGCCACCAGCAGAGACGAGAAAGGACGCCTGGTCCCCACAGATACGCAGTATTTT; CDR3 protein: CATSRDEKGRLVPTDTQYF
D gene: TRBD1; clone size: NA; J gene: TRBJ2-7; V gene: TRBV7-2; CDR3 DNA: TGTGCCAGCAGCTTAGACAGGGGTCTTCGAGAGCAGTACTTC; CDR3 protein: CASSLDRGLREQYF
D gene: NA; clone size: NA; J gene: TRBJ2-7; V gene: TRBV7-9; CDR3 DNA: TGTGCCAGCAGCTTAGAATTAGGATCCGAGCAGTACTTC; CDR3 protein: CASSLELGSEQYF
D gene: TRBD2; clone size: NA; J gene: TRBJ2-5; V gene: TRBV7-2; CDR3 DNA: TGTGCCAGCAGCTCCTTAGCGGGACAAGAGACCCAGTACTTC; CDR3 protein: CASSSLAGQETQYF
D gene: NA; clone size: NA; J gene: TRBJ2-2; V gene: TRBV19; CDR3 DNA: TGTGCCAGTAGTGTGCCGAACACCGGGGAGCTGTTTTTT; CDR3 protein: CASSVPNTGELFF
D gene: NA; clone size: NA; J gene: TRBJ2-1; V gene: TRBV7-9; CDR3 DNA: TGTGCCAGCATGCGTGGGCTAACTTACAATGAGCAGTTCTTC; CDR3 protein: CASMRGLTYNEQFF
D gene: NA; clone size: NA; J gene: TRBJ2-7; V gene: TRBV29-1; CDR3 DNA: TGCAGCGTTTCTACAGGTCGCTACGAGCAGTACTTC; CDR3 protein: CSVSTGRYEQYF
D gene: NA; clone size: NA; J gene: TRBJ2-5; V gene: TRBV19; CDR3 DNA: TGTGCCAGTAGTATTAGCACATCTCACCAAGAGACCCAGTACTTC; CDR3 protein: CASSISTSHQETQYF
D gene: NA; clone size: NA; J gene: TRBJ2-5; V gene: TRBV7-2; CDR3 DNA: TGTGCCAGCAGCTCTCAGGGCTTCGGGGAGACCCAGTACTTC; CDR3 protein: CASSSQGFGETQYF
D gene: TRBD2; clone size: NA; J gene: TRBJ2-7; V gene: TRBV6-1; CDR3 DNA: TGTGCCAGCAGTGACGGGACTAGCCCCTACGAGCAGTACTTC; CDR3 protein: CASSDGTSPYEQYF
D gene: NA; clone size: NA; J gene: TRBJ1-2; V gene: TRBV4-2; CDR3 DNA: TGTGCCAGCAGCCAACTAGTACAGGGTGCTCATGAAGGCTACACCTTC; CDR3 protein: CASSQLVQGAHEGYTF
D gene: TRBD2; clone size: once; J gene: TRBJ2-4; V gene: TRBV6-6; CDR3 DNA: TGTGCCAGCCAGCGGGACCTTCAGGACATTCAGTACTTC; CDR3 protein: CASQRDLQDIQYF
D gene: TRBD1; clone size: few; J gene: TRBJ1-6; V gene: TRBV19; CDR3 DNA: TGTGCCACTCAACCCGGGGGGACAGTTAATTCACCCCTCCACTTT; CDR3 protein: CATQPGGTVNSPLHF
D gene: NA; clone size: NA; J gene: TRBJ1-2; V gene: TRBV7-2; CDR3 DNA: TGTGCCAGCAGCCTCGGACAGTGGGATGGCTACACCTTC; CDR3 protein: CASSLGQWDGYTF
D gene: TRBD1; clone size: once; J gene: TRBJ2-1; V gene: TRBV5-4; CDR3 DNA: TGTGCCAGCAGCTCCCGGGACAGGGGGCTTCGATACAATGAGCAGTTCTTC; CDR3 protein: CASSSRDRGLRYNEQFF
D gene: NA; clone size: NA; J gene: TRBJ1-2; V gene: TRBV6-1; CDR3 DNA: TGTGCCAGCAGTGAAATACCGGGACAAGCTGGCTACACCTTC; CDR3 protein: CASSEIPGQAGYTF
D gene: NA; clone size: NA; J gene: TRBJ2-5; V gene: TRBV10-3; CDR3 DNA: TGTGCCATCAAGTCGGCCGGGCAGGGACAAGAGACCCAGTACTTC; CDR3 protein: CAIKSAGQGQETQYF
D gene: TRBD2; clone size: NA; J gene: TRBJ2-3; V gene: TRBV9; CDR3 DNA: TGTGCCAGCAGCCTGCGGACTAGCGGGATAGGTGAAGATACGCAGTATTTT; CDR3 protein: CASSLRTSGIGEDTQYF
D gene: NA; clone size: NA; J gene: TRBJ1-1; V gene: TRBV5-1; CDR3 DNA: TGCGCCAGCAAAATTCAGGGGCGGAACACTGAAGCTTTCTTT; CDR3 protein: CASKIQGRNTEAFF
D gene: NA; clone size: NA; J gene: TRBJ1-1; V gene: TRBV15; CDR3 DNA: TGTGCCACCAGCAATACTCTTAACCAGGGAGCTTTCTTT; CDR3 protein: CATSNTLNQGAFF
D gene: NA; clone size: few; J gene: TRBJ1-1; V gene: TRBV30; CDR3 DNA: TGTGCCTGGAGACGTTTTGGGCAGAACACTGAAGCTTTCTTT; CDR3 protein: CAWRRFGQNTEAFF
D gene: NA; clone size: few; J gene: TRBJ1-5; V gene: TRBV19; CDR3 DNA: TGTGCCAGTAGTAGAGGCAATAGCAATCAGCCCCAGCATTTT; CDR3 protein: CASSRGNSNQPQHF
D gene: TRBD2; clone size: once; J gene: TRBJ2-3; V gene: TRBV11-2; CDR3 DNA: TGTGCCAGCAGCATACTTGCCGGGACTAGCGGGAGCACAGATACGCAGTATTTT; CDR3 protein: CASSILAGTSGSTDTQYF
D gene: NA; clone size: NA; J gene: TRBJ2-7; V gene: TRBV5-1; CDR3 DNA: TGCGCCAGCAGCTTGGGGGACACGAACCTACGGGAGCAGTACTTC; CDR3 protein: CASSLGDTNLREQYF
D gene: TRBD1; clone size: NA; J gene: TRBJ1-2; V gene: TRBV4-1; CDR3 DNA: TGCGCCAGCAGCCAAGATGCGGGACAGGGTAATGTGAATGGCTACACCTTC; CDR3 protein: CASSQDAGQGNVNGYTF
D gene: NA; clone size: NA; J gene: TRBJ1-4; V gene: TRBV5-1; CDR3 DNA: TGCGCCAGCAGCTTAGATAGACAGCGTGAAAAACTGTTTTTT; CDR3 protein: CASSLDRQREKLFF
D gene: NA; clone size: once; J gene: TRBJ2-1; V gene: TRBV28; CDR3 DNA: TGTGCCAGCAGTCTCACAGGTATGGCATACAATGAGCAGTTCTTC; CDR3 protein: CASSLTGMAYNEQFF
D gene: TRBD2; clone size: NA; J gene: TRBJ2-3; V gene: TRBV5-1; CDR3 DNA: TGCGCCAGCGGACTAGCGGGTAGCACAGATACGCAGTATTTT; CDR3 protein: CASGLAGSTDTQYF
D gene: NA; clone size: NA; J gene: TRBJ2-3; V gene: TRBV7-9; CDR3 DNA: TGTGCCAGCAGCACCGGACAGATGCGCCGAGATACGCAGTATTTT; CDR3 protein: CASSTGQMRRDTQYF
D gene: TRBD1; clone size: NA; J gene: TRBJ1-4; V gene: TRBV7-9; CDR3 DNA: TGTGCCAGCAGCTTAGGGACCGGGACAGAAAATGAAAAACTGTTTTTT; CDR3 protein: CASSLGTGTENEKLFF
D gene: NA; clone size: NA; J gene: TRBJ1-2; V gene: TRBV30; CDR3 DNA: TGTGCCTGGAGTGGTACAGGGTCGTATGGCTACACCTTC; CDR3 protein: CAWSGTGSYGYTF
D gene: TRBD1; clone size: NA; J gene: TRBJ1-1; V gene: TRBV2; CDR3 DNA: TGTGCCAGCAGTGGACAGGGGGGCACTGAAGCTTTCTTT; CDR3 protein: CASSGQGGTEAFF
D gene: TRBD2; clone size: NA; J gene: TRBJ2-1; V gene: TRBV6-5; CDR3 DNA: TGTGCCAGCAGTTACTCGTCAAGCGGGGGGGACAATGAGCAGTTCTTC; CDR3 protein: CASSYSSSGGDNEQFF
D gene: TRBD2; clone size: once; J gene: TRBJ2-7; V gene: TRBV7-9; CDR3 DNA: TGTGCCAGCAGCCCTATGAGCGGGAGGTCCTACGAGCAGTACTTC; CDR3 protein: CASSPMSGRSYEQYF
D gene: NA; clone size: few; J gene: TRBJ2-2; V gene: TRBV19; CDR3 DNA: TGTGCCAGTAGCCCCGGCAGGATGAACACCGGGGAGCTGTTTTTT; CDR3 protein: CASSPGRMNTGELFF
D gene: TRBD1; clone size: NA; J gene: TRBJ2-5; V gene: TRBV29-1; CDR3 DNA: TGCAGCGCCAAAACAGGGGGAGAGACCCAGTACTTC; CDR3 protein: CSAKTGGETQYF
D gene: NA; clone size: few; J gene: TRBJ1-2; V gene: TRBV27; CDR3 DNA: TGTGCCAGCAGTTCATTATTGGGCGATGAGATCTACACCTTC; CDR3 protein: CASSSLLGDEIYTF
D gene: NA; clone size: few; J gene: TRBJ2-2; V gene: TRBV27; CDR3 DNA: TGTGCCAGCAGGCCCGACAGGAGACTCACCGGGGAGCTGTTTTTT; CDR3 protein: CASRPDRRLTGELFF
D gene: NA; clone size: NA; J gene: TRBJ2-3; V gene: TRBV30; CDR3 DNA: TGTGCCTGGAGTAGAGGGGATCCCACAGATACGCAGTATTTT; CDR3 protein: CAWSRGDPTDTQYF
D gene: NA; clone size: NA; J gene: TRBJ2-5; V gene: TRBV29-1; CDR3 DNA: TGCAGCGTTGAGCCAGGGCAAGAGACCCAGTACTTC; CDR3 protein: CSVEPGQETQYF
D gene: NA; clone size: NA; J gene: TRBJ1-5; V gene: TRBV27; CDR3 DNA: TGTGCCAGCAGTTTAAAACAGGATCAGCCCCAGCATTTT; CDR3 protein: CASSLKQDQPQHF
D gene: NA; clone size: NA; J gene: TRBJ2-3; V gene: TRBV7-2; CDR3 DNA: TGTGCCAGCAGCTCCGACGGGACTGTCACAGATACGCAGTATTTT; CDR3 protein: CASSSDGTVTDTQYF
D gene: NA; clone size: NA; J gene: TRBJ2-3; V gene: TRBV30; CDR3 DNA: TGTGCCTGGAGTGTACTTAGGGGGGACACAGATACGCAGTATTTT; CDR3 protein: CAWSVLRGDTDTQYF
D gene: NA; clone size: NA; J gene: TRBJ1-1; V gene: TRBV6-6; CDR3 DNA: TGTGCCAGCAGTTACTCGATGAACACTGAAGCTTTCTTT; CDR3 protein: CASSYSMNTEAFF
D gene: NA; clone size: few; J gene: TRBJ1-2; V gene: TRBV5-1; CDR3 DNA: TGCGCCAGCAGCCCGCAAGGAACGACCTCAGGGGCCTATGGCTACACCTTC; CDR3 protein: CASSPQGTTSGAYGYTF
D gene: TRBD1; clone size: few; J gene: TRBJ1-3; V gene: TRBV28; CDR3 DNA: TGTGCCAGCAGTTTAAGTTCAGGGGGAAGAAACACCATATATTTT; CDR3 protein: CASSLSSGGRNTIYF
D gene: TRBD2; clone size: NA; J gene: TRBJ2-1; V gene: TRBV28; CDR3 DNA: TGTGCCAGCAGTAGCGGGAGCGGAACATCTGAGCAGTTCTTC; CDR3 protein: CASSSGSGTSEQFF
D gene: NA; clone size: NA; J gene: TRBJ1-5; V gene: TRBV7-9; CDR3 DNA: TGTGCCAGCAGCCCTACAGGCGGAAGCAATCAGCCCCAGCATTTT; CDR3 protein: CASSPTGGSNQPQHF